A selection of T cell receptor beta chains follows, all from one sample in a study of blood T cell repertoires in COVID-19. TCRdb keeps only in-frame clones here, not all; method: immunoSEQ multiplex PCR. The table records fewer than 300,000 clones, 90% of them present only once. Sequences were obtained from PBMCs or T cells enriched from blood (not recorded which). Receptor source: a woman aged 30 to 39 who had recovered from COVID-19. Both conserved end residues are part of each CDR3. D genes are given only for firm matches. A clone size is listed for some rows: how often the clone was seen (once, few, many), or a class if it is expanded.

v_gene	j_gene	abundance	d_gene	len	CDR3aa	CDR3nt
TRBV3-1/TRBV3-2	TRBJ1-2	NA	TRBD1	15	CASSQDTGGASGYTF	TGTGCCAGCAGCCAAGATACAGGGGGCGCCTCTGGCTACACCTTC
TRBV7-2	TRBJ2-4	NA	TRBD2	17	CASSATSGRLAKNIQYF	TGTGCCAGCAGCGCCACTAGCGGGAGGCTAGCCAAAAACATTCAGTACTTC
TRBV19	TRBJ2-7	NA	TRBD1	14	CASSTGTGDYEQYF	TGTGCCAGTAGTACCGGGACAGGAGATTACGAGCAGTACTTC
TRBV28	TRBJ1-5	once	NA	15	CASSFAERLNQPQHF	TGTGCCAGCAGTTTTGCCGAGCGACTAAATCAGCCCCAGCATTTT
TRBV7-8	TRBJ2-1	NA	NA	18	CASSLVDFREAVYNEQFF	TGTGCCAGCAGCTTAGTAGATTTCAGGGAGGCGGTCTACAATGAGCAGTTCTTC
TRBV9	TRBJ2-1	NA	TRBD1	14	CASSYQGAYNEQFF	TGTGCCAGCAGTTACCAGGGGGCCTACAATGAGCAGTTCTTC
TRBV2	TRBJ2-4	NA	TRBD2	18	CASSELAGGPSAKNIQYF	TGTGCCAGCAGTGAACTAGCGGGAGGGCCTTCGGCCAAAAACATTCAGTACTTC
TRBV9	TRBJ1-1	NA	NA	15	CASSVDVGAITEAFF	TGTGCCAGCAGCGTAGATGTGGGCGCGATTACTGAAGCTTTCTTT
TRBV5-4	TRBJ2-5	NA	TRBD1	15	CASSPVGQGQETQYF	TGTGCCAGCAGTCCCGTGGGACAGGGACAAGAGACCCAGTACTTC
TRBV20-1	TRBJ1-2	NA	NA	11	CSATQGLGYTF	TGCAGTGCTACACAGGGTTTGGGCTACACCTTC
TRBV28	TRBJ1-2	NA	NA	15	CASSTLTQGAEGYTF	TGTGCCAGCAGTACCCTCACACAGGGTGCGGAAGGCTACACCTTC
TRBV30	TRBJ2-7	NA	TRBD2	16	CAWSVRTSGRSYEQYF	TGTGCCTGGAGTGTAAGGACTAGCGGGCGATCCTACGAGCAGTACTTC
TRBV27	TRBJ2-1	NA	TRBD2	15	CASSSLAGGTNEQFF	TGTGCCAGCAGTTCACTAGCGGGAGGGACCAATGAGCAGTTCTTC
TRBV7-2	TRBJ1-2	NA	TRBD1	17	CASSSPNTDRANYGYTF	TGTGCCAGCAGCTCACCCAACACGGACAGGGCCAACTATGGCTACACCTTC
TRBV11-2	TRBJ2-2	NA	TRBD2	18	CASRTTSGRAVGTGELFF	TGTGCCAGCAGGACAACTAGCGGGAGGGCCGTGGGCACCGGGGAGCTGTTTTTT
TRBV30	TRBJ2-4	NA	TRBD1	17	CAWSSNPGQAGKNIQYF	TGTGCCTGGAGTTCAAATCCGGGACAGGCAGGCAAAAACATTCAGTACTTC
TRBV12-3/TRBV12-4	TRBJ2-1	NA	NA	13	CASSLDPGNEQFF	TGTGCCAGCAGTTTAGATCCAGGGAATGAGCAGTTCTTC
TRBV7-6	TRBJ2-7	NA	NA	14	CASSQGTGSYEQYF	TGTGCCAGCAGCCAAGGGACTGGCTCCTACGAGCAGTACTTC
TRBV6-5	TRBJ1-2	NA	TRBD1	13	CASSIQGSYGYTF	TGTGCCAGCAGCATACAGGGGTCCTATGGCTACACCTTC
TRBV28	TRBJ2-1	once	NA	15	CASSLTADYHNEQFF	TGTGCCAGCAGTTTAACGGCGGACTATCACAATGAGCAGTTCTTC
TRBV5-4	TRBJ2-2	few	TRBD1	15	CASSLDRGNTGELFF	TGTGCCAGCAGCTTGGACAGGGGGAACACCGGGGAGCTGTTTTTT
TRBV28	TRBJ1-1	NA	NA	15	CASRTQGTHDTEAFF	TGTGCCAGCAGGACACAGGGAACCCATGACACTGAAGCTTTCTTT
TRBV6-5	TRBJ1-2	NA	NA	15	CASSTGQTPNYGYTF	TGTGCCAGCAGCACCGGACAGACTCCTAACTATGGCTACACCTTC
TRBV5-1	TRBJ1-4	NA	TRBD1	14	CASSFGQGVEKLFF	TGCGCCAGCAGCTTCGGACAGGGCGTTGAAAAACTGTTTTTT
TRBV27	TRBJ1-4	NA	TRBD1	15	CASRIQGGGGEKLFF	TGTGCCAGCAGAATACAGGGGGGGGGTGGGGAAAAACTGTTTTTT
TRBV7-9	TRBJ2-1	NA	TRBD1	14	CASSPEGGTNEQFF	TGTGCCAGCAGCCCCGAAGGGGGCACTAATGAGCAGTTCTTC
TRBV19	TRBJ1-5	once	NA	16	CASSSHRVESNQPQHF	TGTGCCAGTAGTTCCCACAGGGTAGAGAGCAATCAGCCCCAGCATTTT
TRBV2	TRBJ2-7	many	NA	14	CASSVEEGTREQYF	TGTGCCAGCAGTGTAGAGGAGGGGACCCGCGAGCAGTACTTC
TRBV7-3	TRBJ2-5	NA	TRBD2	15	CASSLLAGGQETQYF	TGTGCCAGCAGCTTACTAGCGGGAGGACAAGAGACCCAGTACTTC